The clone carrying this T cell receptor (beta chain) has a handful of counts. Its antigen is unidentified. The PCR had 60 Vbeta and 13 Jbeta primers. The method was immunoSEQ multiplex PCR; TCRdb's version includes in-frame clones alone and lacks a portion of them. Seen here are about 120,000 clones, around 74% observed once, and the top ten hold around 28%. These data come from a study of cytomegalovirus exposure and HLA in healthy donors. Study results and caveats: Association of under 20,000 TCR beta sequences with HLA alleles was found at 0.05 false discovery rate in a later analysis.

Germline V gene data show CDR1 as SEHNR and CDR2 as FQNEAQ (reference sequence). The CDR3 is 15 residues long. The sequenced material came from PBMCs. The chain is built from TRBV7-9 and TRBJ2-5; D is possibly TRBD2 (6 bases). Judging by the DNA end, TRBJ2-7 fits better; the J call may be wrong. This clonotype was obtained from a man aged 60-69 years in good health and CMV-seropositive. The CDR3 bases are TGTGCCAGCAGCCCGACAACGGGAGCCTACAACGAGCAGTACTTC. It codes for CASSPTTGAYNEQYF.